The rows below give T cell receptor beta chains drawn from one sample of a study of blood T cell repertoires in COVID-19. Some clones are missing from TCRdb's copy, which holds only in-frame ones; the method was immunoSEQ multiplex PCR. Here the sample spans under 200,000 clones, more than 75% being singletons. The sample taken for sequencing was peripheral blood. The receptor source for this set is an older woman with COVID-19, enrolled during active disease. The CDR3 runs from the conserved cysteine through the conserved F or W. The D gene is left open where the match is weak. Clone sizes are given selectively: once, few, many, or a class where the clone is expanded.

NA	TRBV7-2	TRBJ2-6	NA	TGTGCCAGCAGCTTAGATGTCAACTCTGGGGCCAACGTCCTGACTTTC	CASSLDVNSGANVLTF
NA	TRBV5-1	TRBJ2-5	NA	TGCGCCAGCAGCTTGGAAGATCCAGGGCTGGAGACCCAGTACTTC	CASSLEDPGLETQYF
NA	TRBV5-5	TRBJ1-2	NA	TGTGCCAGCAGCTTGGACAGGGCCTATGGCTACACCTTC	CASSLDRAYGYTF
NA	TRBV7-9	TRBJ2-7	TRBD1	TGTGCCAGCAGCCCCCTCGGACAGGGGAGGGAGCAGTACTTC	CASSPLGQGREQYF
once	TRBV29-1	TRBJ2-3	TRBD2	TGCAGCGTTGTCCTAGCGGGGACTTCAGATACGCAGTATTTT	CSVVLAGTSDTQYF
NA	TRBV19	TRBJ1-2	TRBD1	TGTGCCAGTAGTCGCGAGAACAGGGGCTCGAGCTATGGCTACACCTTC	CASSRENRGSSYGYTF
NA	TRBV7-2	TRBJ1-2	NA	TGTGCCAGCAGCTTAAACAGGAACTATGGCTACACCTTC	CASSLNRNYGYTF
few	TRBV5-5	TRBJ1-1	TRBD1	TGTGCCAGCAGCCAGACGACAGGGCGTTCGACTGAAGCTTTCTTT	CASSQTTGRSTEAFF
NA	TRBV6-4	TRBJ2-1	NA	TGTGCCAGCAGTGCCGCAGGGGAAAGTCCCTACAATGAGCAGTTCTTC	CASSAAGESPYNEQFF
NA	TRBV5-1	TRBJ2-3	TRBD2	TGCGCCAGCAGCTGGTCCGGACTAGCCGCAGATACGCAGTATTTT	CASSWSGLAADTQYF
once	TRBV7-2	TRBJ2-5	TRBD1	TGTGCCAGCAGCTCGGGACAGGGGGCTCGGGAGACCCAGTACTTC	CASSSGQGARETQYF
NA	TRBV19	TRBJ1-2	TRBD1	TGTGCCAGTAGTATAAGCGCGGACAGGGTGTTCAATGTTGGAGGCTACACCTTC	CASSISADRVFNVGGYTF
once	TRBV18	TRBJ2-3	TRBD2	TGTGCCAGCTCACGAGTAACGGTTCGGGGTCTAGCGGGGGCCTCGATAAGAGATACGCAGTATTTT	CASSRVTVRGLAGASIRDTQYF
NA	TRBV6-1	TRBJ1-1	NA	TGTGCCAGCAGTGAAACCAGGGCTACTGAAGCTTTCTTT	CASSETRATEAFF
NA	TRBV29-1	TRBJ1-1	NA	TGCAGCTATCTCGGACAGTTAAAGACTGAAGCTTTCTTT	CSYLGQLKTEAFF
NA	TRBV10-1	TRBJ1-1	NA	TGCGCCAGCAGTGAAGAGGGGAACACTGAAGCTTTCTTT	CASSEEGNTEAFF
NA	TRBV27	TRBJ2-5	NA	TGTGCCAGCAGCGTGGTACAGGGTGAGACCCAGTACTTC	CASSVVQGETQYF
NA	TRBV29-1	TRBJ2-1	TRBD2	TGCAGCGTTGAACAGGCGGGAGGGGGCTACAATGAGCAGTTCTTC	CSVEQAGGGYNEQFF
NA	TRBV12-3/TRBV12-4	TRBJ1-1	TRBD1	TGTGCCAGCAGGAGACAGGGCGCTGAAGCTTTCTTT	CASRRQGAEAFF
NA	TRBV30	TRBJ2-5	NA	TGTGCCTGGGCCCAGGGGCTCCAAGAGACCCAGTACTTC	CAWAQGLQETQYF
NA	TRBV5-6	TRBJ1-3	TRBD1	TGTGCCAGCAGCCCCGCTCCGACAGGGCACTCTGGAAACACCATATATTTT	CASSPAPTGHSGNTIYF
NA	TRBV7-3	TRBJ1-1	TRBD1	TGTGCCAGCAGCTTAAGAGGACAGGGGGCAGGTGAGGGGAACACTGAAGCTTTCTTT	CASSLRGQGAGEGNTEAFF
NA	TRBV30	TRBJ1-1	NA	TGTGCCTGGAGTCCTATCGGGACATACAGGTATGACACTGAAGCTTTCTTT	CAWSPIGTYRYDTEAFF
NA	TRBV5-4	TRBJ1-3	TRBD1	TGTGCCAGCAGCCAGGACAGGTACTCTGGAAACACCATATATTTT	CASSQDRYSGNTIYF
once	TRBV5-1	TRBJ2-2	NA	TGCGCCAGCAGCTACGGGGACACCGGGGAGCTGTTTTTT	CASSYGDTGELFF
NA	TRBV19	TRBJ1-4	TRBD1	TGTGCCAGTAGTATAACAGGGGGCGCATTCGAAAAACTGTTTTTT	CASSITGGAFEKLFF
once	TRBV7-6	TRBJ1-1	NA	TGTGCCAGCAGCTTAGAGAGGAACACTGAAGCTTTCTTT	CASSLERNTEAFF
NA	TRBV6-2/TRBV6-3	TRBJ2-1	NA	TGTGCCAGCAGCATCCGGGACTACAATGAGCAGTTCTTC	CASSIRDYNEQFF
NA	TRBV2	TRBJ2-1	TRBD2	TGTGCCAGCACCAACCCTAGGGCTAGCGGTTACAATGAGCAGTTCTTC	CASTNPRASGYNEQFF
NA	TRBV11-2	TRBJ1-1	TRBD1	TGTGCCAGCAGCTTAGTGGGACAGGGGCCCTTCACTGAAGCTTTCTTT	CASSLVGQGPFTEAFF
once	TRBV5-8	TRBJ1-5	NA	TGTGCCAGCAATCCTACAGAGGACTATAGCAATCAGCCCCAGCATTTT	CASNPTEDYSNQPQHF
NA	TRBV2	TRBJ2-6	NA	TGTGCCAGCGGAAGGGGGATCGCTGGGGCCAACGTCCTGACTTTC	CASGRGIAGANVLTF
NA	TRBV27	TRBJ1-1	NA	TGTGCCAGTAGAATTGTTGGGGCAGGGGTCACTGAAGCTTTCTTT	CASRIVGAGVTEAFF
NA	TRBV6-1	TRBJ1-2	TRBD1	TGTGCCAGCAGTGCCCAGGACAGGGTACTTAACTATGGCTACACCTTC	CASSAQDRVLNYGYTF
once	TRBV18	TRBJ2-1	TRBD1	TGTGCCAGCTCGGGACAGCCCTACAATGAGCAGTTCTTC	CASSGQPYNEQFF
NA	TRBV5-6	TRBJ2-7	TRBD2	TGTGCCAGCAGCCAAGCGGGAGGGCCTCTCGAGCAGTACTTC	CASSQAGGPLEQYF